Following are 9 T cell receptor beta chains from one sample sequenced in a study of T-cell memory formation after mild COVID-19. TCRdb used MiXCR to reprocess the 5' RACE reads, holding one entry per CDR3 protein. The data hold 25,000 to 35,000 distinct CDR3 sequences, with 10% to 15% observed a single time. Sequencing used PBMCs or a T cell subset sorted from them (not recorded which). The origin of the receptors is an adult woman who had mild COVID-19 (a few samples of this study predate the infection). Cell type and time point are not known.

This clonotype was counted many times. The rearrangement uses TRBV12-3 or TRBV12-4 and TRBJ1-4; 8 bases align to TRBD1. V gave up 6 bases and J gave up 0 bases; unmatched junction bases: 18. The CDR3 runs 20 residues. The CDR3 DNA sequence: TGTGCCAGCAGGCGATTGGGACAGGACACTATCCTTGCAACTAATGAAAAACTGTTTTTT. This translates into CASRRLGQDTILATNEKLFF.

In this sample, this clonotype turned up many times. The V call is TRBV6-2 or TRBV6-3, the J call TRBJ2-1; 8 bases fit TRBD2. There are 15 residues in the CDR3. The V and J ends lost 4 bases and 4 bases, in that order; junction bases with no gene match: 6. CDR1 is MNHEY and CDR2 is SVGEGT in the germline V gene. CDR3 protein: CASSSREGIYNEQFF. The CDR3 bases are TGTGCCAGCAGTTCCCGGGAGGGAATATACAATGAGCAGTTCTTC.

Many counts were recorded for this clonotype. The V and J genes are TRBV5-1 and TRBJ2-5, with 10 bases that match TRBD2. Trimming at V came to 0 bases and at J to 4 bases, leaving 3 bases not matched to a gene. The CDR3 runs 15 residues. CDR1 is SGHRS and CDR2 is YFSETQ in the germline V gene. CDR3 region: CASSLGTSGRETQYF. The CDR3 region has the DNA TGCGCCAGCAGCTTGGGGACTAGCGGCCGAGAGACCCAGTACTTC.

This clonotype came up many times. The chain employs TRBV19 and TRBJ2-1; 9 nucleotides match TRBD2. V shed 4 bases, J shed 7 bases, and the junction held 11 bases outside the gene matches. This CDR3 has 16 residues. From germline, CDR1 is LNHDA and CDR2 SQIVND (reference sequence). CDR3 residues: CASSRNMAGGPNEQFF. The CDR3, as DNA: TGTGCCAGTAGTAGGAACATGGCGGGAGGGCCGAATGAGCAGTTCTTC.

This rearrangement joins TRBV5-6 to TRBJ2-7; 11 bases are shared with TRBD2. In germline, CDR1 is SGHDT, CDR2 YYEEEE. Unmatched junction bases numbered 2, after V lost 0 bases and J lost 0 bases. The CDR3 covers 16 residues. In DNA, the CDR3 is TGTGCCAGCAGCTTGGCTAGCGGGGGGTACTCCTACGAGCAGTACGTC. Residues: CASSLASGGYSYEQYV.

In its sample, this clonotype was seen many times. V and J are TRBV7-9 and TRBJ2-2; D is unclear. CDR1 SEHNR and CDR2 FQNEAQ come from the germline V gene (reference sequence). The V gene lost 1 base and the J gene lost 3 bases, with 6 bases spanning the gap. The CDR3 has 14 residues. CDR3 DNA sequence: TGTGCCAGCAGCTTAGACGGATACACCGGGGAGCTGTTTTTT. As protein: CASSLDGYTGELFF.

This clonotype was seen at least ten times. The rearrangement joins TRBV6-2 or TRBV6-3 to TRBJ2-1, with 14 bases lining up with TRBD2. Trimming took 3 bases from V and 0 from J; bases not matched to a gene: 10. Germline loops: CDR1 MNHEY, CDR2 SVGEGT. The CDR3 extends over 20 amino acids. Here the CDR3 reads CASSYFPSGLAGGSYNEQFF. As DNA, the CDR3 is TGTGCCAGCAGTTATTTCCCCAGCGGACTAGCGGGAGGCTCCTACAATGAGCAGTTCTTC.

Of note for this clonotype: A much larger clone lies a single base off, so this may be a read error. This rearrangement joins TRBV18 to TRBJ2-1; no definite D call. The CDR3 has 10 residues. The V gene's germline CDR1 is KGHSH and CDR2 LQKENI. The germline V and J ends were trimmed by 4 bases and 8 bases, with 3 bases remaining between them. DNA of the CDR3: TGTGCCAGCTCACAGGATGAGCAGTTCTTC. Residues: CASSQDEQFF.

This clonotype was seen repeatedly, ten times or more. CDR3 nucleotide sequence: TGTGCCTCCCGTGGGTCTCCGGGACAGCGAGGAACTGAAGCTTTCTTT. It translates to CASRGSPGQRGTEAFF. The gene calls are TRBV6-2 or TRBV6-3 and TRBJ1-1, with 7 nucleotides matching TRBD1. This CDR3 contains 16 residues. CDR1 is MNHEY, CDR2 SVGEGT, per germline. J gave up 5 bases and V 11 bases, and 20 bases lay outside the gene matches.